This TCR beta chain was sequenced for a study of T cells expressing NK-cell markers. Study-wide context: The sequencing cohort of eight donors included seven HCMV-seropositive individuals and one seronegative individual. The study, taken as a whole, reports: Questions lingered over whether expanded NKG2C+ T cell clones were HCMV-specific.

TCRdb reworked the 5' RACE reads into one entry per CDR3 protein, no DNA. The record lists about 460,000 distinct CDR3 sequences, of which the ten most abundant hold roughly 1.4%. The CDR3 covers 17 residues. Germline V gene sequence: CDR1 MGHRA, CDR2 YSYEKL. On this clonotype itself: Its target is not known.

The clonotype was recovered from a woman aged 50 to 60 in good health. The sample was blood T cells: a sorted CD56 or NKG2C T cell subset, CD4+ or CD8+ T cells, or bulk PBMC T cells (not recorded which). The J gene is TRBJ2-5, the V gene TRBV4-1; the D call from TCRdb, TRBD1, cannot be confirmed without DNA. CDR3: CASSQEQSQGVGWTQYF.